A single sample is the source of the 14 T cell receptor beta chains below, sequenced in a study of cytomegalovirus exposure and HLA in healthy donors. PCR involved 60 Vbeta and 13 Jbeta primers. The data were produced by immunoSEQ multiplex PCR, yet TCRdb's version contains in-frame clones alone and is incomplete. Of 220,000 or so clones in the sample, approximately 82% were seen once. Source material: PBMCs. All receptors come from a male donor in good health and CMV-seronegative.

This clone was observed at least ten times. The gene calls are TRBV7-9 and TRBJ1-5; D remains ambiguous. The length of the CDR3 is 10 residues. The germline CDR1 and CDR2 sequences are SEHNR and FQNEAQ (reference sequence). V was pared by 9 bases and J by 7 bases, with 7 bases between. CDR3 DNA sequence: TGTGCCAGGCGAGGGCAGCCCCAGCATTTT. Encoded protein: CARRGQPQHF.

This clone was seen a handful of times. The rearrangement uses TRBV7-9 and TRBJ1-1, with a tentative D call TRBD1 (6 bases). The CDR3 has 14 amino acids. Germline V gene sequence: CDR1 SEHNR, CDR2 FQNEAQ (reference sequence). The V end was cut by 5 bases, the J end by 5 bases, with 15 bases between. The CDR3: CASSIGSGETEAFF. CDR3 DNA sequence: TGTGCCAGCAGCATCGGCTCAGGGGAAACTGAAGCTTTCTTT.

The CDR3 protein is CASSYGGDSNQPQHF. DNA for the CDR3: TGTGCCAGCAGTTACGGCGGCGATAGCAATCAGCCCCAGCATTTT. The rearrangement uses TRBV6-5 and TRBJ1-5; no firm D call. This CDR3 has 15 residues. Germline-derived CDR1 and CDR2 are MNHEY and SVGAGI. Trimming left V 2 bases short and J 0 bases short, with 8 bases between.

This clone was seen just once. The CDR3 here is CASLVGRVCWPLNVGKNIQYF. Written as DNA, the CDR3 is TGCGCCAGCCTTGTGGGCAGGGTTTGTTGGCCCTTAAACGTGGGCAAAAACATTCAGTACTTC. The chain uses TRBV5-1 and TRBJ2-4; possible D gene TRBD1, 5 bases. V lost 7 bases and J 3 bases, leaving 35 bases between the germline ends. Germline CDR1 SGHRS, CDR2 YFSETQ. This CDR3 spans 21 amino acids.

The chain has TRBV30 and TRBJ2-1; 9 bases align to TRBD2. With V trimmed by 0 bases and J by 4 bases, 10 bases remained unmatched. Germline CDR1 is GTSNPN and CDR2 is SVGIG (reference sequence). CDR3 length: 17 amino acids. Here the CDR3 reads CAWSVQLGGRAYNEQFF. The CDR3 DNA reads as TGTGCCTGGAGTGTACAACTAGGCGGGAGGGCTTACAATGAGCAGTTCTTC.

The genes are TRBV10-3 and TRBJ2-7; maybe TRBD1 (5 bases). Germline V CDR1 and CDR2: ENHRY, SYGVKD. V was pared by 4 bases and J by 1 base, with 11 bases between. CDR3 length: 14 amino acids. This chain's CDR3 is CAISGDSSSYEQYF. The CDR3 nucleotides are TGTGCCATCAGTGGAGACAGTAGTTCCTACGAGCAGTACTTC.

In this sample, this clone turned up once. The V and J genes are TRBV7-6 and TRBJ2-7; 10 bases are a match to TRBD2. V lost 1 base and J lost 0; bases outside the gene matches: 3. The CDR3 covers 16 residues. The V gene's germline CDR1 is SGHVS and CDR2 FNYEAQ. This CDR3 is CASSLGTSGTSYEQYF. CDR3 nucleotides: TGTGCCAGCAGCTTAGGGACTAGCGGTACCTCCTACGAGCAGTACTTC.

Written as DNA, the CDR3 is TGTGCCAGCAGCCCGATGACTAGCGGGACCTACGAGCAGTACTTC. This translates into CASSPMTSGTYEQYF. V usage is TRBV4-2 and J usage is TRBJ2-7; 11 nucleotides align to TRBD2. This CDR3 has 15 residues. Unmatched junction bases numbered 4, after V lost 4 bases and J lost 2 bases. The germline V gene encodes CDR1 LGHNA and CDR2 YNFKEQ.

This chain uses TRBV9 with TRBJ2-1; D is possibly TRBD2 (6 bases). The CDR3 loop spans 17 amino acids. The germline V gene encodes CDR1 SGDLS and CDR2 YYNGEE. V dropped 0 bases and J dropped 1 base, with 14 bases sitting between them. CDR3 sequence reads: CASSVGPREPSYNEQFF. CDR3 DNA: TGTGCCAGCAGCGTAGGTCCCCGGGAGCCATCCTACAATGAGCAGTTCTTC.

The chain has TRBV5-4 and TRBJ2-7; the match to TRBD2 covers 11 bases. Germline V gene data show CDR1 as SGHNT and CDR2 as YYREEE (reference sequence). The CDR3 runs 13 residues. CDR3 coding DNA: TGTGCTACGGGGACTAGCGGAACCTACGAGCAGTACTTC. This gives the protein CATGTSGTYEQYF.

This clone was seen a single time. The CDR3 sequence is CASSLWMELATGNEQFF. CDR3 in DNA: TGTGCCAGCAGCTTATGGATGGAACTAGCGACGGGCAATGAGCAGTTCTTC. The chain employs TRBV7-2 and TRBJ2-1; 7 bases are shared with TRBD2. This CDR3 contains 17 residues. Per germline, CDR1 SGHTA and CDR2 FQGNSA. Unmatched junction bases numbered 13, after V lost 2 bases and J lost 6 bases.

The CDR3 reads CASSLGLANTGELFF. CDR3 DNA: TGTGCCAGCAGCTTGGGACTAGCGAACACCGGGGAGCTGTTTTTT. V gene TRBV11-2 combines with J gene TRBJ2-2, with TRBD2 matching 8 bases. This CDR3 is built from 15 residues. V was clipped by 3 bases and J by 0 bases; unmatched bases: 0. Germline V gives CDR1 SGHAT, CDR2 FQNNGV.

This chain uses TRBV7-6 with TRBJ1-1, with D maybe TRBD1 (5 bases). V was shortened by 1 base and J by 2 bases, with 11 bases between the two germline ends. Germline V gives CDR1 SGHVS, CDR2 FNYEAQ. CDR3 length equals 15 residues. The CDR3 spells CASSLVRGVNTEAFF. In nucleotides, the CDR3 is TGTGCCAGCAGCTTAGTACGGGGGGTTAACACTGAAGCTTTCTTT.

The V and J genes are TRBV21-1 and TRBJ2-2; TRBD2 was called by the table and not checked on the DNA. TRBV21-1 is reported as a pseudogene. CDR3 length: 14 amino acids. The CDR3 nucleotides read TGTGCCAGCCCGGAGGGGCCCTACACCGGGGAGCTGTTTTTT. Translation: CASPEGPYTGELFF.